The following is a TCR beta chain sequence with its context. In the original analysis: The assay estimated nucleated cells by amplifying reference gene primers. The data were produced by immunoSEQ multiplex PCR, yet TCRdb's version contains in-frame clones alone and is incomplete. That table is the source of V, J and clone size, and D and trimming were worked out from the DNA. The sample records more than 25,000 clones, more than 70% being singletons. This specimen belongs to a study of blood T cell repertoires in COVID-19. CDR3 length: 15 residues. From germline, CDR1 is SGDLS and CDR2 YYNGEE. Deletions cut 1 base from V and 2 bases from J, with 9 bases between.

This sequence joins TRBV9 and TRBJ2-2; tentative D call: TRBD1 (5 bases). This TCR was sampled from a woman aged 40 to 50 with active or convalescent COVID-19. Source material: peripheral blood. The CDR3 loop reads CASSVIQDNTGELFF. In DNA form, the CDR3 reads TGTGCCAGCAGCGTAATACAGGATAACACCGGGGAGCTGTTTTTT.